These 27 T cell receptor beta chains were sequenced from one sample in a study of blood T cell repertoires in COVID-19. Produced via immunoSEQ multiplex PCR; TCRdb's table is partial and in-frame only. Among roughly 150,000 clones listed, over 80% were seen once. Sequenced: peripheral blood. These receptors originate from a woman older than 75 with COVID-19, enrolled during active disease.

The chain employs TRBV23-1 and TRBJ2-1; D is ambiguous. TRBV23-1 is designated an ORF whose function remains uncertain. CDR3 length equals 18 residues. Trimming pared 7 bases from V and 4 bases from J, leaving 26 bases between. The CDR3 is CASTQSQVWPGDYNEQFF. CDR3 sequence (DNA): TGCGCCAGCACCCAGAGCCAGGTTTGGCCAGGTGATTACAATGAGCAGTTCTTC.

This clone is a singleton in its sample. Germline is not matched at one junction end, which may reflect a read error. This chain connects TRBV7-7 to TRBJ2-2, with no clear D. CDR1 and CDR2 from the germline V gene are SSHAT and FNYEAQ (reference sequence). The CDR3 covers 13 residues. CDR3 sequence reads: CASSLESSGELFF. In DNA form, the CDR3 reads TGTGCTAGCAGCTTAGAATCGTCCGGGGAGCTGTTTTTT.

The J gene is TRBJ1-1, the V gene TRBV3-1 (or the pseudogene TRBV3-2); D not resolved. The CDR3 spans 15 residues. The ends were cut back, 6 bases at V and 5 bases at J, with 19 bases in the middle. Germline V gene lookup returns CDR1 LGHDT and CDR2 YNNKEL (reference sequence). CDR3 DNA: TGTGCCAGCAGTCCAACTGACGTACTGCGGACTGAAGCTTTCTTT. Translation: CASSPTDVLRTEAFF.

The chain has TRBV4-1 and TRBJ1-2; tentative D call: TRBD1 (5 bases). CDR1 is MGHRA and CDR2 is YSYEKL in the germline V gene. The V gene lost 0 bases and the J gene lost 0 bases, with 17 bases spanning the gap. This CDR3 contains 18 residues. CDR3 loop: CASSQETTRQGPNYGYTF. The CDR3 DNA reads as TGCGCCAGCAGCCAAGAGACGACAAGGCAGGGCCCTAACTATGGCTACACCTTC.

J is TRBJ2-3 and V is TRBV2, with a possible D match to TRBD1 (6 bases). The CDR3 has 14 amino acids. Germline-derived CDR1 and CDR2 are SNHLY and FYNNEI. Trimming removed 7 bases at V and 4 bases at J, with 15 bases between. CDR3 protein: CASMARGIADTQYF. CDR3 bases: TGTGCCAGCATGGCCAGGGGAATTGCAGATACGCAGTATTTT.

The V and J genes are TRBV2 and TRBJ1-1; D call uncertain. CDR3 size: 14 residues. V was pared by 7 bases and J by 0 bases, with 12 bases between. CDR1 SNHLY and CDR2 FYNNEI come from the germline V gene. The CDR3 DNA sequence: TGTGCCAGCACTATCAGGCACATGAACACTGAAGCTTTCTTT. Translation: CASTIRHMNTEAFF. The full variable domain, with the rest looked up from reference TRBV2 and TRBJ1-1, is EPEVTQTPSHQVTQMGQEVILRCVPISNHLYFYWYRQILGQKVEFLVSFYNNEISEKSEIFDDQFSVERPDGSNFTLKIRSTKLEDSAMYFCASTIRHMNTEAFFGQGTRLTVV.

CDR3 nucleotides: TGCGCCAGCAGCTTAGGGACAGGGGCGAACACTGAAGCTTTCTTT. Amino acids: CASSLGTGANTEAFF. The chain couples TRBV5-1 to TRBJ1-1, with 10 positions matching TRBD1. V was pared by 2 bases and J by 1 base, with 2 bases of the junction left unmatched. This CDR3 contains 15 residues. Germline V CDR1 and CDR2: SGHRS, YFSETQ.

This clone was seen a handful of times. In nucleotides, the CDR3 is TGTGCCAGCAGTCGGACAGGGGAGGACATTCAGTACTTC. It codes for CASSRTGEDIQYF. The rearrangement uses TRBV6-5 and TRBJ2-4; 9 bases agree with TRBD1. CDR1 and CDR2 (germline): MNHEY, SVGAGI. Trimming cost V 5 bases and J 8 bases; bases outside gene matches: 4. The CDR3 length is 13 residues.

The CDR3 region has the DNA TGCAGCGTTCAAGGGACAGTGAACACTGAAGCTTTCTTT. It yields the protein CSVQGTVNTEAFF. The genes are TRBV29-1 and TRBJ1-1; 7 nucleotides match TRBD1. Germline V gene data show CDR1 as SQVTM and CDR2 as ANQGSEA. The V segment lost 5 bases and the J segment 0 bases; nucleotides outside the gene matches: 3. CDR3 length: 13 residues.

This chain connects TRBV5-1 to TRBJ2-5, with 11 bases matching TRBD2. After removal of 4 bases from V and 5 bases from J, the junction contained 13 bases not matched to a gene. This CDR3 is 17 amino acids long. Germline CDR1 SGHRS, CDR2 YFSETQ. For the CDR3, the DNA is TGCGCCAGCAGCCCTTACACGACTAGCGGGGTTAGTGAGACCCAGTACTTC. Translated: CASSPYTTSGVSETQYF.

This chain links TRBV10-2 with TRBJ1-2; D is unresolved. Per germline, CDR1 WSHSY and CDR2 SAAADI. The CDR3 runs to 13 residues. V lost 2 bases and J lost 5, with 9 bases in between. The chain's CDR3 is CASSEGSGYGYTF. The CDR3 DNA reads as TGCGCCAGCAGTGAGGGGTCCGGGTATGGCTACACCTTC.

The genes are TRBV7-8 and TRBJ1-4, with 7 bases that match TRBD1. V lost 0 bases to trimming and J lost 5 bases; unmatched junction nucleotides: 15. This CDR3 contains 19 residues. Germline V gives CDR1 SGHVS, CDR2 FQNEAQ. The DNA for the CDR3 is TGTGCCAGCAGCTTAGCTCGGCTCCCATCGGGCAGGGGGAATGAAAAACTGTTTTTT. As protein: CASSLARLPSGRGNEKLFF.

The rearrangement joins TRBV3-1 (or the pseudogene TRBV3-2) to TRBJ1-2; no definite D call. The V and J ends lost 0 bases and 8 bases respectively, with 4 bases between them. CDR1 is LGHDT, CDR2 YNNKEL, per germline (reference sequence). This CDR3 has 11 residues. CDR3 bases: TGTGCCAGCAGCCAAGAGAGCGGCTACACCTTC. Encoded protein: CASSQESGYTF.

The rearrangement links TRBV7-3 to TRBJ2-1, with D possibly matching TRBD2 (6 bases). V lost 4 bases and J 8 bases, leaving 12 bases between the germline ends. This CDR3 is built from 13 residues. Germline V CDR1 and CDR2: SGHTA, FQGTGA. The CDR3 DNA reads TGTGCCAGCAGCTCCATCGGGGGAGATGAGCAGTTCTTC. As protein: CASSSIGGDEQFF.

A few counts support this clone. The J gene is TRBJ2-7, the V gene TRBV7-9; unclear D gene. Germline-derived CDR1 and CDR2 are SEHNR and FQNEAQ (reference sequence). The V end was cut by 5 bases, the J end by 6 bases, with 8 bases between. CDR3 length: 11 residues. CDR3 sequence: CASSQTGEQYF. In DNA, the CDR3 is TGTGCCAGCAGCCAAACCGGCGAGCAGTACTTC.

The rearrangement joins TRBV7-9 to TRBJ1-4; no clear D. There are 15 residues in the CDR3. The V and J ends lost 5 bases and 7 bases respectively, with 17 bases between them. Germline assignment: CDR1 SEHNR and CDR2 FQNEAQ (reference sequence). For the CDR3, the DNA is TGTGCCAGCAGCAGCGGTGGCGGGGTGGGTGAAAAACTGTTTTTT. Translated: CASSSGGGVGEKLFF.

This clone has only a few counts. The genes are TRBV3-1 (or the pseudogene TRBV3-2) and TRBJ1-5; perhaps TRBD1 as D (6 bases). Germline loops: CDR1 LGHDT, CDR2 YNNKEL (reference sequence). The V and J ends lost 3 bases and 2 bases respectively, with 20 bases between them. This CDR3 is built from 18 residues. CDR3: CASSQGGAPRGGNQPQHF. CDR3 bases: TGTGCCAGCAGCCAGGGGGGGGCCCCCCGTGGGGGCAATCAGCCCCAGCATTTT.

V is TRBV18 and J is TRBJ1-5; possible D gene TRBD1, 5 bases. The CDR3 contains 16 residues. The V gene's germline CDR1 is KGHSH and CDR2 LQKENI. Between the trimmed V and J ends, which lost 3 bases and 4 bases, there was a span of 16 bases. CDR3 amino acids: CASSPNRGLVNQPQHF. CDR3 DNA: TGTGCCAGCTCACCCAACCGGGGACTGGTAAATCAGCCCCAGCATTTT. Full variable domain (remainder filled in from reference TRBV18 and TRBJ1-5): NAGVMQNPRHLVRRRGQEARLRCSPMKGHSHVYWYRQLPEEGLKFMVYLQKENIIDESGMPKERFSAEFPKEGPSILRIQQVVRGDSAAYFCASSPNRGLVNQPQHFGDGTRLSIL.

This clone appeared a single time. This chain joins TRBV5-1 and TRBJ1-4, with a tentative D call TRBD1 (5 bases). The CDR3 is 14 residues long. CDR1 SGHRS and CDR2 YFSETQ come from the germline V gene. V was clipped by 4 bases and J by 11 bases, with 18 bases between them. The CDR3 nucleotides are TGCGCCAGCAGCAATTCCGGGGGGGAGGAGAAACTGTTTTTT. Its protein is CASSNSGGEEKLFF.

The CDR3 reads CASRHSSGNTIYF. As DNA, the CDR3 is TGTGCCAGCCGACATAGCTCTGGAAACACCATATATTTT. The chain links TRBV14 to TRBJ1-3; D not certain. Trimming removed 8 bases from V and 0 bases from J, with 8 bases in between. Germline CDR1 and CDR2: SGHDN and FVKESK. The CDR3 sequence is 13 residues long.

This clone was counted a few times. The chain recombines TRBV7-9 with TRBJ2-7; 8 nucleotides align to TRBD1. This CDR3 is built from 14 residues. Germline assignment: CDR1 SEHNR and CDR2 FQNEAQ (reference sequence). Germline trimming cut 5 bases from V and 3 bases from J; bases unmatched to any gene: 6. The CDR3 bases are TGTGCCAGCAGCGCCGACAGGGGAAGCTACGAGCAGTACTTC. This translates into CASSADRGSYEQYF.

The rearrangement joins TRBV5-1 to TRBJ1-4; 9 bases agree with TRBD1. Germline V gene sequence: CDR1 SGHRS, CDR2 YFSETQ. The CDR3 is made up of 14 amino acids. Unmatched junction bases numbered 4, after V lost 0 bases and J lost 10 bases. The CDR3 DNA sequence: TGCGCCAGCAGCTTGGCCGGGACAGGGCGAAAACTGTTTTTT. It is translated as CASSLAGTGRKLFF.

This rearrangement joins TRBV7-9 to TRBJ1-6; D remains unclear. This CDR3 comprises 14 residues. V shed 5 bases and J shed 7 bases, with 12 bases lying between them. Germline V gene lookup returns CDR1 SEHNR and CDR2 FQNEAQ (reference sequence). In DNA form, the CDR3 reads TGTGCCAGCAGCAACGGGTCGCCGAATTCACCCCTCCACTTT. Translation: CASSNGSPNSPLHF.

J is TRBJ2-2 and V is TRBV7-8; 7 bases map to TRBD1. This CDR3 is 15 amino acids long. J lost 5 bases, V lost 5 bases, and 8 bases had no gene match. Germline CDR1 reads SGHVS; CDR2 reads FQNEAQ. In nucleotides, the CDR3 is TGTGCCAGCAGCCCAGACAGGGCGAGGACCGGGGAGCTGTTTTTT. Protein sequence: CASSPDRARTGELFF.

V gene TRBV24-1 combines with J gene TRBJ2-1, with D possibly TRBD2 on 6 matching bases. The CDR3 totals 18 residues. Germline CDR1 is KGHDR and CDR2 is SFDVKD. Trimming removed 4 bases at V and 3 bases at J, with 21 bases between. The CDR3 DNA is TGTGCCACCAGTGACGCTACTAGCTCTATAGACGTCTACAATGAGCAGTTCTTC. Its protein is CATSDATSSIDVYNEQFF.

The gene calls are TRBV19 and TRBJ2-5, with TRBD1 as a possible D gene (6 bases). The V and J ends lost 6 bases and 6 bases respectively, with 20 bases between them. Germline values: CDR1 LNHDA, CDR2 SQIVND (reference sequence). The CDR3 length is 15 residues. The CDR3 DNA is TGTGCCAGTAGAAGTCCGGGACACCAGCAGCAGACCCAGTACTTC. Encoded protein: CASRSPGHQQQTQYF.

The CDR3 DNA reads TGTGCCAGCAGTCGACAGGGGGGGATGAACACTGAAGCTTTCTTT. It yields the protein CASSRQGGMNTEAFF. The chain recombines TRBV6-4 with TRBJ1-1; 9 bases match TRBD1. V dropped 5 bases and J dropped 0; count of bases not matched to a gene: 4. The CDR3 loop spans 15 amino acids. From germline, CDR1 is MRHNA and CDR2 SNTAGT.